This T cell receptor (beta chain) was profiled in a study of vaccination effects on CD4 cells after COVID-19 (dated by TCRdb to between 2021 and 2023). Study-level background: Two doses of either the BNT162b2 or the mRNA-1273 mRNA SARS-CoV-2 vaccine were administered to participants. Cultures from other donors in the study were sequenced using the Oncomine TCR Beta short-read assay on an Illumina iSeq 100. SARS-CoV-2 spike-specific CD4+ TCR repertoires from before and after mRNA vaccination were compared in COVID-19 convalescent patients and in infection-naive vaccine recipients. The full study included 9 to 10 COVID-19 convalescent patients and a handful of SARS-CoV-2-naive healthy vaccine recipients. The paper's findings and limits, for the study overall: At late post-vaccination timepoints, both infection-induced and vaccine-induced clones showed marked clonal contraction, consistent with waning T cell responses. Among healthy vaccine recipients, nearly all vaccine-induced clones were SARS-CoV-2 mono-reactive, and only 1 of 255 was cross-reactive with common cold coronaviruses. The study was limited by a small number of convalescent patients and lacked early post-infection timepoints.

Library preparation was by the immunoSEQ multiplex PCR assay. DNA from the cultured and isolated CD4+ T cells underwent TCR beta CDR3 sequencing. From the authors' description of their analysis: Non-productive TCR sequences were removed and reads were trimmed to the CDR3 region, keeping CDR3s of at least 7 amino acids. Antigen-specific clonotypes were identified with the MANAFEST web app by comparing expansion in peptide wells against reference cultures. For clones to be considered positive, expansion at FDR<0.05 versus reference and all other wells, an odds ratio above 5, and a frequency above 0.1% in two replicate wells were required. Cross-reactive clonotypes were defined as significantly expanded in SARS-CoV-2 spike wells and in at least one common cold coronavirus spike condition. Levenshtein distance calculated with the stringdist R package was used to assess CDR3 similarity, and unrooted trees were constructed with ape in R 3.6.1. TCRdb stores this immuneACCESS table with in-frame sequences only. Part of the clones is absent; in the studies checked, under half of the shortfall reflects unresolved V genes, and no reason is known for the rest. V and J calls and clone size follow that table, whereas D and trimming were derived from the DNA. The sample records 50,000 to 65,000 clones, roughly 76% of which are singletons. Together, the top ten hold 2.4% of the sample.

There are 16 amino acids in the CDR3, from cysteine to valine inclusive. The DNA shown is the 48-base CDR3, in frame from base 1. V and J lose 4 bases and 0 bases, and a span of 16 bases separates them. For CDR1 and CDR2, the germline V gene (reference sequence) lists MNHNY and SVGAGI. In regard to this clone: Its specific antigen is unknown. No quality values exist for individual bases; no much larger clone is one base distant.

The ViraFEST assay stimulated PBMC with viral peptide pools and then used TCR sequencing to identify antigen-specific CD4+ T cell clonotypes by expansion. After approximately 11 days of culture, CD4+ T cells were isolated with the EasySep CD4+ T cell isolation kit. Healthy vaccine recipients had no prior SARS-CoV-2 infection, confirmed by negative nucleocapsid antibodies before and after vaccination. Roughly 2.1 million PBMC per well were cultured in IMDM with roughly 5% human AB serum, 10 IU/ml IL-2 and gentamicin, plus 10 ug/ml peptides. On days 3 and 7, half of the culture medium was replaced with fresh IL-2-containing medium. Each peptide stimulation condition was cultured in triplicate wells unless otherwise noted. Using Ficoll-Paque Plus gradient centrifugation, PBMC were separated from whole blood and then either used fresh or cryopreserved at -140C. The overlapping peptide pools covered the spike proteins of SARS-CoV-2 and of the common cold coronaviruses HCoV-NL63, HCoV-OC43 and HCoV-229E. Genomic DNA was extracted from cultured CD4+ T cells with the QIAamp micro DNA kit.

The receptor chain draws on TRBV6-6 and TRBJ2-7, with the D gene tentatively TRBD1 or TRBD2, based on 5 matching bases in each. The receptor was isolated from a human donor who received a COVID-19 vaccine. The sample in question was CD4+ T cells from PBMCs cultured with HCoV-229E spike peptides, obtained before COVID-19 vaccination. The cell subset or site tag for this specimen amounts to: HCoV-229E spike overlapping peptide pool stimulation. At the DNA level, the sequence is TGTGCCAGCAGTTCCCGAGCCGGGACCAGCTCCTACGAGCAGTACGTC. This translates into CASSSRAGTSSYEQYV.